These T cell receptor beta chains were read from a single sample in a study of blood T cell repertoires in COVID-19. This table comes from immunoSEQ multiplex PCR, and its TCRdb copy is limited to in-frame clones, with some not included. Of 250,000 to 300,000 clones listed, roughly 86% are singletons. Material: peripheral blood. Receptors were obtained from a man aged 18 to 35 with active or convalescent COVID-19. Each CDR3 is given without its conserved first and last residue.

j_gene | v_gene | len | CDR3aa
TRBJ1-1 | TRBV29-1 | 6 | SVEGGL
TRBJ1-1 | TRBV3-1/TRBV3-2 | 13 | ASSQPPGLFRGAF
TRBJ1-2 | TRBV5-1 | 11 | ASSLVAGGGYT
TRBJ2-5 | TRBV18 | 11 | ASSLQAPETQY
TRBJ2-2 | TRBV30 | 11 | AWSSTSTGELF
TRBJ2-5 | TRBV5-4 | 13 | ASSSRQGSQETQY
TRBJ2-3 | TRBV5-1 | 12 | ASSLVGGSDTQY
TRBJ2-4 | TRBV9 | 13 | ASSADSHGENIQY
TRBJ1-2 | TRBV2 | 13 | ASSRRQAANYGYT
TRBJ2-7 | TRBV10-3 | 10 | AIGGQSYEQY
TRBJ2-2 | TRBV6-5 | 13 | ASRRTGANTGELF
TRBJ2-2 | TRBV24-1 | 12 | ATSRREPPGELF
TRBJ2-6 | TRBV6-1 | 15 | ASSELGGNSGANVLT